What follows describes a single T cell receptor beta chain. The target antigen is unknown. The sample is drawn from a study of cytomegalovirus exposure and HLA in healthy donors. Trimming at V came to 5 bases and at J to 2 bases, leaving 12 bases not matched to a gene. Germline CDR1 is SGHAT and CDR2 is FQNNGV. This CDR3 region has 16 residues. Study conclusions and caveats: The study designated 160 or so TCR beta chains cytomegalovirus-associated.

PCR primers comprised 60 Vbeta and 13 Jbeta primers. The protocol was immunoSEQ multiplex PCR, while the TCRdb copy is restricted to in-frame clones and leaves out a portion. This table holds 200,000 to 250,000 clones, 70% to 80% found once. Source material: PBMCs. The sequence derives from a woman aged 55-75 years in good health and CMV-seropositive. V is TRBV11-2 and J is TRBJ2-7; 7 bases match TRBD1. Here the CDR3 DNA reads TGTGCCAGCAGCGTGTGGGACAGCCGGAACCCCTACGAGCAGTACTTC. Translation: CASSVWDSRNPYEQYF. The complete variable domain, with remaining parts taken from reference TRBV11-2 and TRBJ2-7, reads EAGVAQSPRYKIIEKRQSVAFWCNPISGHATLYWYQQILGQGPKLLIQFQNNGVVDDSQLPKDRFSAERLKGVDSTLKIQPAKLEDSAVYLCASSVWDSRNPYEQYFGPGTRLTVT.